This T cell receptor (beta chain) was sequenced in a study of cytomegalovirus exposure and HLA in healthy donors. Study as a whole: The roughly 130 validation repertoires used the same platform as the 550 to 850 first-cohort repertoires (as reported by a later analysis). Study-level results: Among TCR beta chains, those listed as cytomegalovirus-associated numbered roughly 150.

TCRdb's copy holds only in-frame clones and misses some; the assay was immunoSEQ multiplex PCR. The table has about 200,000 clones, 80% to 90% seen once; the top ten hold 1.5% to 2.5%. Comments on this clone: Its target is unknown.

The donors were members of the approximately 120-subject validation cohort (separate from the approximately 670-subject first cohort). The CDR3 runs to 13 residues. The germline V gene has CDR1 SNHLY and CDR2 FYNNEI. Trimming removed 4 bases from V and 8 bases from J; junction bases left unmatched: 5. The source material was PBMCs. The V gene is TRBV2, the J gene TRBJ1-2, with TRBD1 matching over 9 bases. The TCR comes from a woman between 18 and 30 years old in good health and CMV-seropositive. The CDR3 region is CASSAGQGGGYTF. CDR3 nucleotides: TGTGCCAGCAGTGCGGGACAGGGAGGAGGCTACACCTTC.